These T cell receptor beta chains were read from a single sample in a study of long-term antiretroviral therapy in people with HIV. Method: immunoSEQ multiplex PCR; TCRdb's copy keeps in-frame clones and lacks some. Here the sample spans about 24,000 clones, 80% to 85% being singletons. Sequences were derived from unsorted PBMCs, sampled around 4.3 years after starting antiretroviral therapy. These receptors came from a young man with HIV. CDR3s include the opening cysteine and the closing phenylalanine or tryptophan. Fields, in order: J gene, D gene, clone size, V gene, CDR3 DNA, CDR3 protein. D genes are given only for firm matches. For some rows the clone size is stated as once, few or many, or as a class when expanded; others skip it.

J gene: TRBJ2-7; D gene: TRBD2; clone size: -; V gene: TRBV5-8; CDR3 DNA: TGTGCCAGCAGCCTCCAACTAGCGGGCGGCTACGAGCAGTACTTC; CDR3 protein: CASSLQLAGGYEQYF
J gene: TRBJ2-4; D gene: -; clone size: -; V gene: TRBV9; CDR3 DNA: TGTGCCAGCAGCCCAGGGATCGCCAAAAACATTCAGTACTTC; CDR3 protein: CASSPGIAKNIQYF
J gene: TRBJ2-7; D gene: -; clone size: -; V gene: TRBV28; CDR3 DNA: TGTGCCAGCAGTTCCCCGGGTAGCTCCTACGAGCAGTACTTC; CDR3 protein: CASSSPGSSYEQYF
J gene: TRBJ2-2; D gene: TRBD1; clone size: -; V gene: TRBV10-3; CDR3 DNA: TGTGCCATCAGTGATCCCCTACGGACAGGGGGCAACACCGGGGAGCTGTTTTTT; CDR3 protein: CAISDPLRTGGNTGELFF
J gene: TRBJ2-7; D gene: TRBD2; clone size: -; V gene: TRBV4-3; CDR3 DNA: TGCGCCAGCAGCCCTGGCCCGACTAGCGGTTACGAGCAGTACTTC; CDR3 protein: CASSPGPTSGYEQYF
J gene: TRBJ2-7; D gene: -; clone size: -; V gene: TRBV28; CDR3 DNA: TGTGCCAGCAGTTCCCCGGACACTTACTACGAGCAGTACTTC; CDR3 protein: CASSSPDTYYEQYF
J gene: TRBJ2-7; D gene: TRBD2; clone size: -; V gene: TRBV4-1; CDR3 DNA: TGCGCCAGCAGCGTAACCCGGGGGGTTCTAGCGAACGAGCAGTACTTC; CDR3 protein: CASSVTRGVLANEQYF
J gene: TRBJ2-5; D gene: TRBD2; clone size: -; V gene: TRBV30; CDR3 DNA: TGTGCCTGGAGTCATGGACTAGCGGGGTCCTTTGGGGAGACCCAGTACTTC; CDR3 protein: CAWSHGLAGSFGETQYF
J gene: TRBJ2-3; D gene: -; clone size: -; V gene: TRBV7-9; CDR3 DNA: TGTGCCAGAGGCGGGACAGCTACAGATACGCAGTATTTT; CDR3 protein: CARGGTATDTQYF
J gene: TRBJ1-2; D gene: -; clone size: -; V gene: TRBV28; CDR3 DNA: TGTGCCAGCAGGTCCCTCCTCCTCAGACGGGGCTATGGCTACACCTTC; CDR3 protein: CASRSLLLRRGYGYTF
J gene: TRBJ2-3; D gene: -; clone size: -; V gene: TRBV19; CDR3 DNA: TGTGCCAGTAGTATAAGTGGGAGAGACCCAGATACGCAGTATTTT; CDR3 protein: CASSISGRDPDTQYF
J gene: TRBJ2-7; D gene: TRBD2; clone size: -; V gene: TRBV29-1; CDR3 DNA: TGCAGCGCCACGGATAGCGGGGGGACAAGATCCTACGAGCAGTACTTC; CDR3 protein: CSATDSGGTRSYEQYF
J gene: TRBJ2-2; D gene: TRBD2; clone size: -; V gene: TRBV7-8; CDR3 DNA: TGTGCCAGCAGACCTAACAGCGGGGGGACCGGGGAGCTGTTTTTT; CDR3 protein: CASRPNSGGTGELFF
J gene: TRBJ2-7; D gene: TRBD1; clone size: once; V gene: TRBV18; CDR3 DNA: TGTGCCAGCTCAGAGAGGGGACAGTTCTCCTACGAGCAGTACTTC; CDR3 protein: CASSERGQFSYEQYF
J gene: TRBJ2-7; D gene: -; clone size: -; V gene: TRBV15; CDR3 DNA: TGTGCCACCAGCAGACCCGGGACCTCCTACGAGCAGTACTTC; CDR3 protein: CATSRPGTSYEQYF
J gene: TRBJ2-7; D gene: -; clone size: -; V gene: TRBV5-5; CDR3 DNA: TGTGCCAGCAGCTTGGGAGGGGTTTCATACGAGCAGTACTTC; CDR3 protein: CASSLGGVSYEQYF
J gene: TRBJ1-2; D gene: TRBD1; clone size: -; V gene: TRBV6-1; CDR3 DNA: TGTGCCAGCAGTACAGGGGACTGGGGCTACACCTTC; CDR3 protein: CASSTGDWGYTF
J gene: TRBJ2-1; D gene: -; clone size: -; V gene: TRBV7-9; CDR3 DNA: TGTGCCAGCAGCTTAAGTGGGGCCACTTACAATGAGCAGTTCTTC; CDR3 protein: CASSLSGATYNEQFF
J gene: TRBJ2-3; D gene: TRBD2; clone size: -; V gene: TRBV10-2; CDR3 DNA: TGCGCCAGCATGAGAGGACTAGCGGGCACAGATACGCAGTATTTT; CDR3 protein: CASMRGLAGTDTQYF
J gene: TRBJ1-5; D gene: -; clone size: -; V gene: TRBV2; CDR3 DNA: TGTGCCAGCAGTGAATGGTACAATCAGCCCCAGCATTTT; CDR3 protein: CASSEWYNQPQHF